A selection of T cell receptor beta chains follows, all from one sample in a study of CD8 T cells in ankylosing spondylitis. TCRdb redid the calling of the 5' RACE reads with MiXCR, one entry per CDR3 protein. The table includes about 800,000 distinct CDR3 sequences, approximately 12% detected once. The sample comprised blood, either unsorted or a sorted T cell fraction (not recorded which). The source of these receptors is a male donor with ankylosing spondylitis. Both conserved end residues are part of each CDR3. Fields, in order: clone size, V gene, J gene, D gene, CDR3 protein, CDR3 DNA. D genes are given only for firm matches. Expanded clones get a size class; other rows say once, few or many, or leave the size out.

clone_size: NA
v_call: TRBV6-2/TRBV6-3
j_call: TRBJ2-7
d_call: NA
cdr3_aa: CASRQGSNYEQYF
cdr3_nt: TGTGCCAGCAGACAGGGAAGCAACTACGAGCAGTACTTC

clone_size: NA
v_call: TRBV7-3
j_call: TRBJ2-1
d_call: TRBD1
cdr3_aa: CASRSHRGANEQFF
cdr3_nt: TGTGCCAGCAGGTCTCACAGGGGTGCCAATGAGCAGTTCTTC

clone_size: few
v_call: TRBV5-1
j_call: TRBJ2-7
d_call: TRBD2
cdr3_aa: CASSLAWTSAEQYF
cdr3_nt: TGCGCCAGCAGCTTGGCCTGGACTAGCGCCGAGCAGTACTTC

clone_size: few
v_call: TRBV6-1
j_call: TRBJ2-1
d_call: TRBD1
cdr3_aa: CASTETGGYDNEQFF
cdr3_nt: TGTGCCAGCACCGAGACAGGGGGTTATGACAATGAGCAGTTCTTC

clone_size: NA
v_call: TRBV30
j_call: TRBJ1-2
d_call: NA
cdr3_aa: CAWTPGISYGYTF
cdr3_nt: TGTGCCTGGACTCCCGGGATCTCCTATGGCTACACCTTC

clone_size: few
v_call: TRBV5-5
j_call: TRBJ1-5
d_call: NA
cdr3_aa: CASSLGPPNQPQHF
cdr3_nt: TGTGCCAGCAGCTTGGGGCCCCCGAATCAGCCCCAGCATTTT

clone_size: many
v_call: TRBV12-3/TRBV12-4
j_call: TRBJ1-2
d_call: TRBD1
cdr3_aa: CASSFRPGRQGLAF
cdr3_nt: TGTGCCAGCAGTTTTAGGCCCGGACGACAGGGGCTCGCCTTC

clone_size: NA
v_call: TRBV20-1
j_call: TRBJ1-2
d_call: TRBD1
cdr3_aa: CSARGTASGDTF
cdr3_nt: TGCAGTGCTAGGGGGACAGCGTCCGGGGACACCTTC

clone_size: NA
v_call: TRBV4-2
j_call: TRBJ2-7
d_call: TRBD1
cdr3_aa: CASSQVTGATYEQYF
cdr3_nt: TGTGCCAGCAGCCAAGTCACAGGGGCGACCTACGAGCAGTACTTC

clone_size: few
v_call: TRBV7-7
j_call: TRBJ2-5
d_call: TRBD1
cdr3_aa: CASSFGTGGSKTQYF
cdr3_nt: TGTGCTAGCAGCTTCGGGACAGGGGGCTCGAAGACCCAGTACTTC

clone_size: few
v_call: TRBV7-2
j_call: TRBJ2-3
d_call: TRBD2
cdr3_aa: CASSESGRRTDTQYF
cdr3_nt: TGTGCCAGCAGCGAAAGCGGGAGGAGGACAGATACGCAGTATTTT

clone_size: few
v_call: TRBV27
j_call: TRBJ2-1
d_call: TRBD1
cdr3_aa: CASSISGQGRHNEQFF
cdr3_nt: TGTGCCAGCAGTATATCCGGACAGGGTAGGCACAATGAGCAGTTCTTC

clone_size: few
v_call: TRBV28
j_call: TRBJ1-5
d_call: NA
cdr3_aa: CASTVPNQPQHF
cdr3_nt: TGTGCCAGCACCGTTCCCAATCAGCCCCAGCATTTT

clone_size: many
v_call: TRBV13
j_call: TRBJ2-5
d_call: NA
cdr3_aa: CASSLNPRETQYF
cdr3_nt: TGTGCCAGCAGCTTAAATCCGAGAGAGACCCAGTACTTC

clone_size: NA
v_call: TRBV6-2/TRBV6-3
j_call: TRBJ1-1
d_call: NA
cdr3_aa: CASSDPGFRTEAFF
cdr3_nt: TGTGCCAGCAGTGACCCAGGATTTCGAACTGAAGCTTTCTTT

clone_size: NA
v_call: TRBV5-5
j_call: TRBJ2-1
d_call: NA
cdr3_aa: CASREFSLYNEQFF
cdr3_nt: TGTGCCAGCAGAGAGTTTTCCCTCTACAATGAGCAGTTCTTC

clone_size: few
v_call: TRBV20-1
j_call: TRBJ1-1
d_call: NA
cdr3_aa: CSAREGGWAEAFF
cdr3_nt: TGCAGTGCTAGAGAGGGCGGCTGGGCTGAAGCTTTCTTT

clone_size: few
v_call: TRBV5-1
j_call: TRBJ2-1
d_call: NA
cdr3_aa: CASSSQGGYNEQFF
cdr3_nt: TGCGCCAGCTCAAGCCAAGGCGGCTACAATGAGCAGTTCTTC

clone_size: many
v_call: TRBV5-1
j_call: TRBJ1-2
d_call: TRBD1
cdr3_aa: CASSGDSLLGGYTF
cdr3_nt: TGCGCCAGCAGCGGGGACAGCCTCTTGGGGGGCTACACCTTC

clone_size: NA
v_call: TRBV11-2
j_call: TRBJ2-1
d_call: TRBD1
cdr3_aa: CASSLRLQGAQGEQFF
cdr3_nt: TGTGCCAGCAGCTTAAGACTACAGGGGGCTCAAGGTGAGCAGTTCTTC

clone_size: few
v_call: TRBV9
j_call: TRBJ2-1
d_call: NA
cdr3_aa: CASSPILVPTGYNEQFF
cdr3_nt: TGTGCCAGCAGCCCCATCCTAGTCCCCACGGGATACAATGAGCAGTTCTTC

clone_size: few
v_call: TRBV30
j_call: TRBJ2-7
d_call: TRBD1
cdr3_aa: CAWGRDSYEQYF
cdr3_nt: TGTGCCTGGGGCCGGGACAGTTACGAGCAGTACTTC

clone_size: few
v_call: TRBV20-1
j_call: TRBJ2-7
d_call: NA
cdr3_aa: CSASLPYEQYF
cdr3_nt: TGCAGTGCTTCCCTCCCCTACGAGCAGTACTTC

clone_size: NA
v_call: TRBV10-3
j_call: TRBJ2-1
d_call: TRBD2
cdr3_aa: CAIRPGGASGEQFF
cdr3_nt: TGTGCCATCAGACCCGGGGGGGCCTCCGGTGAGCAGTTCTTC

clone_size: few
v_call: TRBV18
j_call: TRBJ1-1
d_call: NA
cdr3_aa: CASSPGQISEAFF
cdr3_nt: TGTGCCAGCTCACCAGGGCAGATCTCTGAAGCTTTCTTT

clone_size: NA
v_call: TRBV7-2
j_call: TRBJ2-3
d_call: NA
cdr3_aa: CASSLDRVTQYF
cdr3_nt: TGTGCCAGCAGCTTAGACAGGGTGACGCAGTATTTT

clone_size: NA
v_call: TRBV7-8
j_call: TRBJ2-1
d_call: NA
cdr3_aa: CASSWTPTDEQFF
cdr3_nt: TGTGCCAGCAGCTGGACACCTACGGACGAGCAGTTCTTC

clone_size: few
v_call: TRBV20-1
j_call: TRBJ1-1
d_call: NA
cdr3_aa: CSARKFAGAMNTEAFF
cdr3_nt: TGCAGTGCTAGAAAGTTTGCAGGGGCGATGAACACTGAAGCTTTCTTT

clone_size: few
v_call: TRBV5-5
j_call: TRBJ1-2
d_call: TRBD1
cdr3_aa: CASSLGTGDFNGYTF
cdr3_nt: TGTGCCAGCAGCTTGGGGACAGGGGACTTCAATGGCTACACCTTC

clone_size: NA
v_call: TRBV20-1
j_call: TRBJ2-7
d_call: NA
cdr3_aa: CSARSAGYSYEQYF
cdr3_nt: TGCAGTGCTAGGTCCGCGGGGTATTCCTACGAGCAGTACTTC